The 20 T cell receptor beta chains reported below all come from one sample, sequenced in a study of blood T cell repertoires in COVID-19. Assay used: immunoSEQ multiplex PCR; TCRdb lists only in-frame clones, some missing. The table records 70,000 to 90,000 clones, approximately 86% of them present only once. The specimen sequenced was peripheral blood. The receptors were sampled from a man aged 60 to 69 with acute or convalescent COVID-19.

J is TRBJ1-1 and V is TRBV28, with a weak D call TRBD1 (5 bases). Trimming left V 6 bases short and J 6 bases short, with 17 bases between. Germline V gene sequence: CDR1 MDHEN, CDR2 SYDVKM. The CDR3 loop spans 14 amino acids. The CDR3 loop reads CASSIIKRGAEAFF. CDR3 coding DNA: TGTGCCAGCAGCATTATAAAACGGGGGGCTGAAGCTTTCTTT.

The chain is built from TRBV29-1 and TRBJ2-5; weak D call: TRBD1 (6 bases). The V end lost 6 bases, the J end lost 1 base, and 12 bases lay between the germline ends. The CDR3 totals 13 residues. The germline CDR1 and CDR2 sequences are SQVTM and ANQGSEA. As DNA, the CDR3 is TGCAGCGTCAAAGACAGGAGCCAAGAGACCCAGTACTTC. The encoded protein is CSVKDRSQETQYF.

Points on this clone: The same CDR3 is also encoded by other DNA sequences in this sample. This sequence joins TRBV5-1 and TRBJ1-1; 7 bases align to TRBD1. The CDR3 totals 14 residues. Germline values: CDR1 SGHRS, CDR2 YFSETQ. After removal of 1 base from V and 1 base from J, the junction contained 1 base not matched to a gene. In nucleotides, the CDR3 is TGCGCCAGCAGCTTGCGACAGGGGAACACTGAAGCTTTCTTT. It specifies CASSLRQGNTEAFF.

The chain couples TRBV4-3 to TRBJ1-1; TRBD1 might be the D (5 bases). Trimming took 1 base from V and 1 from J, leaving 10 bases between them. Germline V gene lookup returns CDR1 LGHNA and CDR2 YSLEER. This CDR3 has 15 amino acids. CDR3 residues: CASSQAGTGNTEAFF. Here the CDR3 DNA reads TGCGCCAGCAGCCAAGCGGGCACAGGGAACACTGAAGCTTTCTTT.

The chain employs TRBV2 and TRBJ2-7; a weak D match, TRBD1 (6 bases). The CDR3 has 13 amino acids. V lost 5 bases and J 4 bases, leaving 12 bases between the germline ends. Germline values: CDR1 SNHLY, CDR2 FYNNEI. DNA for the CDR3: TGTGCCAGCAGTAGGGACATAAAATACGAGCAGTACTTC. Translation: CASSRDIKYEQYF.

The J gene is TRBJ1-5, the V gene TRBV19; maybe TRBD1 (6 bases). CDR1 is LNHDA, CDR2 SQIVND, per germline (reference sequence). CDR3 size: 13 residues. Trimming removed 8 bases from V and 3 bases from J, with 11 bases in between. The CDR3 sequence: CASEQGFNQPQHF. The CDR3 DNA sequence: TGTGCCAGTGAGCAGGGGTTCAATCAGCCCCAGCATTTT.

The chain carries TRBV7-2 and TRBJ1-2; TRBD1 agrees at 9 bases. J lost 4 bases, V lost 9 bases, and 15 bases had no gene match. The CDR3 is made up of 16 amino acids. CDR1 is SGHTA, CDR2 FQGNSA, per germline. The CDR3 sequence is CARSTGGAANFYGYTF. In DNA, the CDR3 is TGTGCCAGAAGTACAGGGGGCGCCGCGAATTTCTATGGCTACACCTTC.

V gene TRBV5-1 combines with J gene TRBJ1-6; D possibly corresponds to TRBD1 (5 bases). CDR1 is SGHRS and CDR2 is YFSETQ in the germline V gene. Trimming left V 0 bases short and J 7 bases short, with 11 bases between. This CDR3 spans 15 amino acids. The CDR3 loop reads CASSLAQTANSPLHF. CDR3 in DNA: TGCGCCAGCAGCTTGGCCCAGACAGCGAATTCACCCCTCCACTTT.

The genes are TRBV6-2 or TRBV6-3 and TRBJ2-3; 10 bases fit TRBD2. The CDR3 has 18 residues. Germline CDR1 reads MNHEY; CDR2 reads SVGEGT. Trimming cost V 2 bases and J 5 bases; bases outside gene matches: 13. The CDR3 reads CASSYPAASGGSVDTQYF. In DNA, the CDR3 is TGTGCCAGCAGTTACCCCGCGGCTAGCGGGGGTTCTGTAGATACGCAGTATTTT.

CDR3 protein: CATSEGHNQPQHF. The CDR3 nucleotides are TGTGCCACCAGTGAGGGACACAATCAGCCCCAGCATTTT. The rearrangement uses TRBV24-1 and TRBJ1-5; D is perhaps TRBD1 (6 bases). Trimming removed 4 bases from V and 3 bases from J, with 6 bases in between. Germline loops: CDR1 KGHDR, CDR2 SFDVKD. This CDR3 is 13 amino acids long.

The chain joins TRBV7-8 to TRBJ1-2, with unresolved D. The V gene lost 1 base and the J gene lost 6 bases, with 12 bases spanning the gap. This CDR3 comprises 14 residues. The germline CDR1 and CDR2 sequences are SGHVS and FQNEAQ. CDR3 DNA sequence: TGTGCCAGCAGCTTAGAGGTGGCGGCCGATGGCTACACCTTC. It yields the protein CASSLEVAADGYTF.

The chain has TRBV5-1 and TRBJ1-3; no reliable D call. This CDR3 spans 16 amino acids. V was pared by 2 bases and J by 2 bases, with 14 bases between. The germline V gene has CDR1 SGHRS and CDR2 YFSETQ. The DNA of the CDR3 is TGCGCCAGCAGCTTAGACGGGGTAACGACTGGAAACACCATATATTTT. As protein: CASSLDGVTTGNTIYF.

The chain recombines TRBV29-1 with TRBJ1-2, with a weak D call TRBD1 (5 bases). The CDR3 is made up of 12 amino acids. CDR1 and CDR2 (germline): SQVTM, ANQGSEA. With 7 bases removed from V and 8 bases from J, the gap between germline ends came to 17 bases. Written as DNA, the CDR3 is TGCAGCGCATCTACCTCAGGGAAAGGCTACACCTTC. Its translation: CSASTSGKGYTF.

The V call is TRBV30, the J call TRBJ1-1; D unclear. The CDR3 contains 15 residues. Germline V gene lookup returns CDR1 GTSNPN and CDR2 SVGIG (reference sequence). V was pared by 2 bases and J by 0 bases, with 13 bases between. The CDR3 nucleotides are TGTGCCTGGAGTAAGGCGGCCAGAGTGAACACTGAAGCTTTCTTT. Its protein product is CAWSKAARVNTEAFF.

The J gene is TRBJ1-5, the V gene TRBV19; 11 bases map to TRBD1. J gave up 4 bases and V 6 bases, and 5 bases lay outside the gene matches. Germline V gene lookup returns CDR1 LNHDA and CDR2 SQIVND (reference sequence). The CDR3 runs 15 residues. The CDR3 DNA sequence: TGTGCCAGTAGGCAGGGACAGGGGGAAAATCAGCCCCAGCATTTT. It yields the protein CASRQGQGENQPQHF.

The chain joins TRBV7-8 to TRBJ2-7; 14 bases fit TRBD2. CDR3 length: 17 residues. The J segment lost 1 base and the V segment lost 6 bases, leaving 8 bases of the junction unmatched. In germline, CDR1 is SGHVS, CDR2 FQNEAQ. The CDR3 protein is CASRYGTSGSLSYEQYF. Here the CDR3 DNA reads TGTGCCAGCAGGTACGGGACTAGCGGGAGCCTATCCTACGAGCAGTACTTC. Based on the CDR3 plus reference TRBV7-8 and TRBJ2-7, the full variable domain is GAGVSQSPRYKVAKRGQDVALRCDPISGHVSLFWYQQALGQGPEFLTYFQNEAQLDKSGLPSDRFFAERPEGSVSTLKIQRTQQEDSAVYLCASRYGTSGSLSYEQYFGPGTRLTVT.

In this sample, this clone turned up once. The CDR3 reads CASSDQGAGDTQYF. CDR3 nucleotide sequence: TGTGCCAGCAGTGACCAGGGGGCGGGAGATACGCAGTATTTT. This chain joins TRBV6-4 and TRBJ2-3; 8 nucleotides agree with TRBD1. From germline, CDR1 is MRHNA and CDR2 SNTAGT. J lost 5 bases, V lost 2 bases, and 3 bases had no gene match. CDR3 length equals 14 residues.

The chain couples TRBV2 to TRBJ2-2; 7 bases map to TRBD1. The CDR3 extends over 14 amino acids. Per the germline V gene, CDR1 is SNHLY and CDR2 is FYNNEI. The trim removed 7 bases at V and 4 bases at J, leaving 6 bases unmatched. This CDR3 is CASNRDRPTGELFF. Here the CDR3 DNA reads TGTGCCAGCAACAGGGACAGACCCACCGGGGAGCTGTTTTTT.

The genes are TRBV3-1 (or the pseudogene TRBV3-2) and TRBJ1-5; no clear D gene. Germline CDR1 and CDR2: LGHDT and YNNKEL (reference sequence). The V gene lost 0 bases and the J gene lost 4 bases, with 7 bases spanning the gap. The CDR3 contains 14 residues. CDR3 sequence: CASSQDLANQPQHF. In nucleotides, the CDR3 is TGTGCCAGCAGCCAAGATTTGGCTAATCAGCCCCAGCATTTT.

The chain recombines TRBV7-9 with TRBJ2-1; 7 bases agree with TRBD2. After removal of 1 base from V and 0 bases from J, the junction contained 0 bases not matched to a gene. This CDR3 spans 15 amino acids. Germline values: CDR1 SEHNR, CDR2 FQNEAQ (reference sequence). CDR3 nucleotide sequence: TGTGCCAGCAGCTTAGGACTAGCCTCCTACAATGAGCAGTTCTTC. Translation gives CASSLGLASYNEQFF.